Included here is one TCR beta chain sequence, with context. The CDR3 covers 16 residues. The V segment lost 3 bases and the J segment 2 bases; nucleotides outside the gene matches: 5. CDR1 and CDR2 from the germline V gene are MGHDK and SYGVNS. This entry is derived from a study of Graves' ophthalmopathy and Graves' hyperthyroidism. PBMCs were obtained from 8 to 10 ml of fresh peripheral blood. Amplifying from RNA transcripts, the study obtained TCR beta CDR3 regions. Second-round multiplex PCR came after a first-round RT-PCR that employed HTBI primers. In TCRdb, the multiplex PCR reads were re-called with MiXCR into one record per CDR3 protein. The repertoire holds 650,000 to 800,000 distinct CDR3 sequences, with under 50% as singletons.

The chain is built from TRBV25-1 and TRBJ2-5; TRBD1 matches 11 bases. The sequence derives from an adult man with Graves' ophthalmopathy. The sequenced sample consisted of peripheral blood. In nucleotides, the CDR3 is TGTGCCAGCAGTGACGGACAGGGGGCAGGTCAAGAGACCCAGTACTTC. Translation: CASSDGQGAGQETQYF.